This T cell receptor (beta chain) is from a study of molecular identifiers for immune sequencing clone quantification. The CDR3 totals 14 residues. J lost 5 bases, V lost 5 bases, and 6 bases had no gene match. Germline assignment: CDR1 MNHEY and CDR2 SVGAGI. A single record per CDR3 protein comes from TCRdb applying MiXCR to the PCR reads. Counted here are 490,000 or so distinct CDR3 sequences, about a fifth occurring once; the ten biggest clones make up more than 0.8%. Sequences were obtained from naive CD8+ T cells from blood, with Jurkat cell RNA spiked in. Subset reported: FACS-sorted CD8+CD4-CCR7+CD45RA+ naive T cells. This sequence joins TRBV6-5 and TRBJ1-2, with 9 bases matching TRBD1. This clonotype originated in a human donor in good health. Some libraries in this study had Jurkat cell RNA spiked in. This CDR3 reads CASSATDRGYGYTF. In DNA, the CDR3 is TGTGCCAGCAGTGCCACGGACAGGGGATATGGCTACACCTTC.